This entry concerns a single TCR beta chain. TCRdb re-called the 5' RACE reads through MiXCR, storing one row per CDR3 protein. The sample contains about 160,000 distinct CDR3 sequences, 30% to 35% of which appear only once. This sample is part of a study of T-cell memory formation after mild COVID-19. Study-level background: Largely, TCR clusters stayed within a single donor.

The germline V gene has CDR1 ENHRY and CDR2 SYGVKD. Trimming stripped 10 bases from V and 4 bases from J, with 13 bases between. The CDR3 spans 12 residues. J is TRBJ1-2 and V is TRBV10-3; D unclear. The origin of this receptor is an adult woman who had mild COVID-19 (a few samples of this study predate the infection). Cell type and time point are not known. Material for sequencing was PBMCs or a T cell subset sorted from them (not recorded which). CDR3 sequence reads: CATGRMSYGYTF. DNA for the CDR3: TGTGCCACAGGACGGATGAGCTATGGCTACACCTTC.